The clone carrying this T cell receptor (beta chain) came up once. Its antigen remains unidentified. The time point: newly diagnosed, previously untreated cHL patient sample. Newly diagnosed classical Hodgkin lymphoma PBMCs, still untreated, provided the comparison samples. This sample was taken from a study of PD-1 blockade in classical Hodgkin lymphoma. Study-wide results and limits: Lower baseline TCR diversity was reported for newly diagnosed patients than for healthy donors.

Using immunoSEQ multiplex PCR, the repertoire was profiled, and TCRdb retains in-frame clones only, with some absent. This table holds 15,000 or so clones, roughly four fifths found once. Germline-derived CDR1 and CDR2 are MGHDK and SYGVNS. There are 15 residues in the CDR3. J gave up 2 bases and V 6 bases, and 7 bases lay outside the gene matches. This receptor was taken from a human donor with classical Hodgkin lymphoma. The rearrangement uses TRBV25-1 and TRBJ2-3, with 8 nucleotides matching TRBD1. The sequenced sample consisted of peripheral blood mononuclear cells (PBMCs). The CDR3 loop is CASSSGTGNTDTQYF. For the CDR3, the DNA is TGTGCCAGCAGCTCCGGGACAGGTAACACAGATACGCAGTATTTT.